This entry lists 28 T cell receptor beta chains sequenced from one sample in a study of a mutant IDH1 vaccine in newly diagnosed glioma. Indicated time point: week 23, last vaccination. Each dose of the vaccine consisted of 300 ug of mutant IDH1 20-mer peptide, with topical imiquimod. These receptors are not linked to any known antigen. Generated by immunoSEQ multiplex PCR, the TCRdb table keeps only in-frame clones and is missing some. The sample carries some 30,000 clones, roughly 90% recorded once. The sequenced sample was PBMCs, obtained from a glioma patient whose treatment included an IDH1 peptide vaccine. These receptors were taken from a man in his forties or fifties with glioma.

CDR3 coding DNA: TGTGCCAGCAGTTATTCTTGGGGAACCGGGGAGCTGTTTTTT. Translated, it gives CASSYSWGTGELFF. The chain links TRBV6-5 to TRBJ2-2; D is undetermined. Germline V gene lookup returns CDR1 MNHEY and CDR2 SVGAGI. Trimming took 3 bases from V and 5 from J, leaving 10 bases between them. This CDR3 region has 14 residues.

The J gene is TRBJ2-1, the V gene TRBV5-1; unclear D gene. This CDR3 has 13 residues. The V gene's germline CDR1 is SGHRS and CDR2 YFSETQ. V gave up 2 bases and J gave up 3 bases, with 6 bases separating them. The chain's CDR3 is CASSLGGYNEQFF. The CDR3 nucleotides read TGCGCCAGCAGCTTAGGCGGCTACAATGAGCAGTTCTTC.

This sequence joins TRBV2 and TRBJ2-7; perhaps TRBD1 as D (5 bases). Germline-derived CDR1 and CDR2 are SNHLY and FYNNEI. V lost 4 bases and J 2 bases, leaving 12 bases between the germline ends. The CDR3 spans 14 residues. The DNA for the CDR3 is TGTGCCAGCAGTGGGGGCGAGAGGACCTACGAGCAGTACGTC. As protein: CASSGGERTYEQYV.

V is TRBV28 and J is TRBJ1-4, with a weak D call TRBD1 (5 bases). Per germline, CDR1 MDHEN and CDR2 SYDVKM. Trimming left V 2 bases short and J 10 bases short, with 17 bases between. This CDR3 comprises 15 residues. CDR3 amino acids: CASSLKGSKRGKLFF. The CDR3 DNA sequence: TGTGCCAGCAGTTTAAAGGGGAGCAAAAGGGGAAAACTGTTTTTT.

The chain recombines TRBV21-1 with TRBJ2-7; the table assigns TRBD1, which was not confirmed against the DNA. TRBV21-1 is a pseudogene. This CDR3 contains 14 residues. This chain's CDR3 is CASGKATDTYEQYV. In nucleotides, the CDR3 is TGTGCCAGCGGCAAAGCGACAGATACCTACGAGCAGTACGTC.

This clone is a singleton in its sample. The chain joins TRBV11-2 to TRBJ2-2; 13 bases are shared with TRBD2. V lost 7 bases and J lost 6; bases outside the gene matches: 5. This CDR3 comprises 15 residues. Germline assignment: CDR1 SGHAT and CDR2 FQNNGV. The CDR3 loop reads CASMRGTSGAGELFF. CDR3 DNA sequence: TGTGCCAGCATGCGTGGGACTAGCGGGGCCGGGGAGCTGTTTTTT.

The J gene is TRBJ1-2, the V gene TRBV27, with TRBD1 matching over 7 bases. The V gene's germline CDR1 is MNHEY and CDR2 SMNVEV (reference sequence). The CDR3 is 16 residues long. J gave up 1 base and V 7 bases, and 12 bases lay outside the gene matches. CDR3 sequence: CASKPRTGVNNYGYTF. The CDR3 DNA reads as TGTGCCAGCAAACCTCGTACAGGGGTGAATAACTATGGCTACACCTTC.

The J gene is TRBJ2-7, the V gene TRBV27; D not resolved. The V end lost 0 bases, the J end lost 3 bases, and 6 bases lay between the germline ends. The CDR3 covers 13 residues. In germline, CDR1 is MNHEY, CDR2 SMNVEV (reference sequence). The CDR3 nucleotides are TGTGCCAGCAGTTTATCCCTCGACTACGAGCAGTACTTC. This encodes CASSLSLDYEQYF.

This clone has a single count. V and J are TRBV2 and TRBJ2-7; D gene unclear. The germline V gene has CDR1 SNHLY and CDR2 FYNNEI. CDR3 size: 15 residues. The V gene lost 4 bases and the J gene lost 1 base, with 14 bases spanning the gap. As DNA, the CDR3 is TGTGCCAGCAGTGTCGAGGATATACTTTCCTACGAGCAGTACGTC. This translates into CASSVEDILSYEQYV.

The rearrangement joins TRBV10-3 to TRBJ2-7, with 9 positions matching TRBD1. Trimming at V came to 5 bases and at J to 5 bases, leaving 4 bases not matched to a gene. This CDR3 comprises 13 residues. The germline V gene has CDR1 ENHRY and CDR2 SYGVKD. The CDR3 bases are TGTGCCATCAGTCCCGGGACAGGGCACGAGCAGTACGTC. It encodes CAISPGTGHEQYV.

This clone is a singleton in its sample. This CDR3 is CASSLAGDGNQPQHF. CDR3 DNA sequence: TGTGCCAGCAGCTTAGCAGGGGATGGCAATCAGCCCCAGCATTTT. The rearrangement links TRBV7-8 to TRBJ1-5; perhaps TRBD1 as D (5 bases). V lost 0 bases to trimming and J lost 2 bases, with 8 bases between them. In germline, CDR1 is SGHVS, CDR2 FQNEAQ. The length of the CDR3 is 15 residues.

This rearrangement joins TRBV5-1 to TRBJ2-1; 7 nucleotides line up with TRBD2. The CDR3 is 15 residues long. J gave up 6 bases and V 4 bases, and 10 bases lay outside the gene matches. CDR1 is SGHRS and CDR2 is YFSETQ in the germline V gene. CDR3 sequence: CASSGRTSRGNEQFF. DNA of the CDR3: TGCGCCAGCAGCGGAAGGACTAGTCGGGGCAATGAGCAGTTCTTC. The entire variable domain, with the rest obtained from reference TRBV5-1 and TRBJ2-1, is as follows: KAGVTQTPRYLIKTRGQQVTLSCSPISGHRSVSWYQQTPGQGLQFLFEYFSETQRNKGNFPGRFSGRQFSNSRSEMNVSTLELGDSALYLCASSGRTSRGNEQFFGPGTRLTVL.

V usage is TRBV6-4 and J usage is TRBJ2-1; tentatively, D is TRBD1 (6 bases). Trimming cost V 2 bases and J 5 bases, with 7 bases left between them. Germline V gives CDR1 MRHNA, CDR2 SNTAGT. This CDR3 comprises 13 residues. CDR3: CASSDRDNNEQFF. The CDR3 DNA reads as TGTGCCAGCAGTGACCGGGACAACAATGAGCAGTTCTTC.

The rearrangement joins TRBV11-2 to TRBJ2-1; no clear D. The V and J ends lost 5 bases and 7 bases respectively, with 24 bases between them. From germline, CDR1 is SGHAT and CDR2 FQNNGV. This CDR3 comprises 17 residues. The CDR3 DNA reads TGTGCCAGCAGCCCCCCAACACTCGGTGGTGGGGTGAATGAGCAGTTCTTC. As protein: CASSPPTLGGGVNEQFF.

In its sample, this clone was seen a few times. The chain joins TRBV2 to TRBJ1-5; 7 nucleotides align to TRBD1. In germline, CDR1 is SNHLY, CDR2 FYNNEI. Trimming took 5 bases from V and 6 from J; bases not matched to a gene: 7. The CDR3 runs to 14 residues. The CDR3 spells CASSPKQGSQPQHF. The CDR3, as DNA: TGTGCCAGCAGTCCTAAACAGGGGTCTCAGCCCCAGCATTTT.

The J gene is TRBJ1-1, the V gene TRBV29-1, with a weak D call TRBD1 (5 bases). Deletions cut 8 bases from V and 5 bases from J, with 18 bases between. The CDR3 has 13 residues. In germline, CDR1 is SQVTM, CDR2 ANQGSEA. CDR3 in amino acids: CSSYGTPGTEAFF. The CDR3 nucleotides are TGCAGCTCCTACGGGACTCCCGGGACTGAAGCTTTCTTT. Full variable domain (remainder filled in from reference TRBV29-1 and TRBJ1-1): SAVISQKPSRDICQRGTSLTIQCQVDSQVTMMFWYRQQPGQSLTLIATANQGSEATYESGFVIDKFPISRPNLTFSTLTVSNMSPEDSSIYLCSSYGTPGTEAFFGQGTRLTVV.

This chain joins TRBV2 and TRBJ2-3; D is tentatively TRBD1 or TRBD2 (6 bases each). Germline V gene sequence: CDR1 SNHLY, CDR2 FYNNEI. Trimming pared 8 bases from V and 6 bases from J, leaving 24 bases between. This CDR3 comprises 16 residues. Here the CDR3 reads CASAHLRGVSGDTQYF. CDR3 DNA sequence: TGTGCCAGCGCCCACCTTAGGGGGGTCTCAGGGGATACGCAGTATTTT.

This clone showed up just a few times. The junction does not match germline at one end; this may be a read error. The J gene is TRBJ1-1, the V gene TRBV7-2; D remains unclear. The CDR3 loop spans 13 amino acids. The germline V gene encodes CDR1 SGHTA and CDR2 FQGNSA. The CDR3 reads CASSVAEDLEAFF. The DNA for the CDR3 is TGTGCCAGCAGCGTAGCGGAGGACCTAGAAGCTTTCTTT. The full variable domain, completed using reference TRBV7-2 and TRBJ1-1, is GAGVSQSPSNKVTEKGKDVELRCDPISGHTALYWYRQSLGQGLEFLIYFQGNSAPDKSGLPSDRFSAERTGGSVSTLTIQRTQQEDSAVYLCASSVAEDLEAFFGQGTRLTVV.

The chain couples TRBV10-3 to TRBJ2-2; D is perhaps TRBD1 (5 bases). The CDR3 contains 14 residues. V lost 2 bases and J lost 1, with 5 bases in between. From germline, CDR1 is ENHRY and CDR2 SYGVKD. This CDR3 reads CAISETGNTGELFF. The CDR3 DNA sequence: TGTGCCATCAGTGAGACAGGGAACACCGGGGAGCTGTTTTTT.

This clone was counted between two and nine times. The chain joins TRBV7-2 to TRBJ2-3; D remains ambiguous. This CDR3 region has 16 residues. Germline loops: CDR1 SGHTA, CDR2 FQGNSA. Trimming took 5 bases from V and 0 from J, leaving 15 bases between them. In DNA, the CDR3 is TGTGCCAGCAGCCGGTGGTCTCGATCTAGCACAGATACGCAGTATTTT. Amino acids: CASSRWSRSSTDTQYF.

The J gene is TRBJ1-2, the V gene TRBV30; 12 bases fit TRBD1. The CDR3 length is 15 residues. Germline V gene sequence: CDR1 GTSNPN, CDR2 SVGIG (reference sequence). The V segment lost 2 bases and the J segment 5 bases; nucleotides outside the gene matches: 6. CDR3 sequence (DNA): TGTGCCTGGAGTAGGGACAGGGGGCCGTTGTATGGCTACACCTTC. Residues: CAWSRDRGPLYGYTF.

The V gene is TRBV12-5, the J gene TRBJ2-2; perhaps TRBD1 as D (5 bases). The CDR3 sequence is 14 residues long. The V end was cut by 6 bases, the J end by 8 bases, with 16 bases between. Per the germline V gene, CDR1 is LGHNT and CDR2 is FRNRAP. The CDR3 loop reads CASGDTSSEGELFF. In DNA form, the CDR3 reads TGTGCTAGTGGGGACACCTCTAGTGAAGGGGAGCTGTTTTTT.

This chain connects TRBV12-5 to TRBJ2-1; D not certain. Deletions cut 2 bases from V and 7 bases from J, with 3 bases between. CDR1 and CDR2 from the germline V gene are LGHNT and FRNRAP. The CDR3 length is 11 residues. This chain's CDR3 is CASGLQNEQFF. The DNA for the CDR3 is TGTGCTAGTGGTTTGCAAAATGAGCAGTTCTTC. Combining the CDR3 with reference TRBV12-5 and TRBJ2-1 gives the whole variable domain DARVTQTPRHKVTEMGQEVTMRCQPILGHNTVFWYRQTMMQGLELLAYFRNRAPLDDSGMPKDRFSAEMPDATLATLKIQPSEPRDSAVYFCASGLQNEQFFGPGTRLTVL.

The count of this clone is one. The chain carries TRBV18 and TRBJ1-2, with no clear D. The germline V gene encodes CDR1 KGHSH and CDR2 LQKENI. There are 17 residues in the CDR3. Trimming stripped 6 bases from V and 5 bases from J, with 25 bases between. DNA for the CDR3: TGTGCCAGCTCTCCCCCCGGGAGTCGTAACGGGAGGTATGGCTACACCTTC. This translates into CASSPPGSRNGRYGYTF.

The rearrangement joins TRBV7-8 to TRBJ2-5; 10 positions match TRBD2. Per germline, CDR1 SGHVS and CDR2 FQNEAQ. This CDR3 is 15 amino acids long. Germline trimming cut 4 bases from V and 5 bases from J; bases unmatched to any gene: 7. Written as DNA, the CDR3 is TGTGCCAGCAGCTCGGCCAGCGGGGGGGCGGAGACCCAGTACTTC. The encoded protein is CASSSASGGAETQYF.

This clone occurred a few times. The J gene is TRBJ2-6, the V gene TRBV27, with 7 positions matching TRBD2. CDR3 length: 18 residues. The V segment lost 4 bases and the J segment 0 bases; nucleotides outside the gene matches: 9. Germline CDR1 MNHEY, CDR2 SMNVEV (reference sequence). DNA of the CDR3: TGTGCCAGCAGTTGGGCAGGGAGGGTTTACTCTGGGGCCAACGTCCTGACTTTC. Amino acids: CASSWAGRVYSGANVLTF.

This clone has more than one count but fewer than ten. The J gene is TRBJ1-1, the V gene TRBV29-1; 8 bases line up with TRBD1. Germline loops: CDR1 SQVTM, CDR2 ANQGSEA. The trim removed 6 bases at V and 4 bases at J, leaving 1 base unmatched. There are 11 residues in the CDR3. Here the CDR3 reads CSVDRGTEAFF. The CDR3 DNA is TGCAGCGTCGACAGGGGCACTGAAGCTTTCTTT.

The gene calls are TRBV19 and TRBJ2-7; 8 nucleotides match TRBD2. The germline V gene has CDR1 LNHDA and CDR2 SQIVND (reference sequence). V lost 5 bases, J lost 4 bases, and 1 base stayed unmatched. CDR3 length: 12 residues. The CDR3 loop reads CASSASGYEQYF. The CDR3 coding sequence is TGTGCCAGTAGTGCTAGCGGGTACGAGCAGTACTTC.